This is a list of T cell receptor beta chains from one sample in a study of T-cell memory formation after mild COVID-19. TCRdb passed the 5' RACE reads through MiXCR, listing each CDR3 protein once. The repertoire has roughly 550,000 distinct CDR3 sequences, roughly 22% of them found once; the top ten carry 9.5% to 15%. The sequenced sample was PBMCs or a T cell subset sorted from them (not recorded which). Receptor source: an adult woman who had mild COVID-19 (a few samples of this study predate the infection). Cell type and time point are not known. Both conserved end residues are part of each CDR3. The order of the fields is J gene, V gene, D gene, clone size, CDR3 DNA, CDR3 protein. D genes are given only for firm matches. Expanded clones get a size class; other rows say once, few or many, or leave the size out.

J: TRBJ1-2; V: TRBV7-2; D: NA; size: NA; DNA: TGTGCCAGCAGCTCCGTCGGTGGCTACACCTTC; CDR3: CASSSVGGYTF
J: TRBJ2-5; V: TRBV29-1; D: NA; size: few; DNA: TGCAGCGTTGATCCCAGCCAAGAGACCCAGTACTTC; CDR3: CSVDPSQETQYF
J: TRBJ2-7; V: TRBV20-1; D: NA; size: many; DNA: TGCAGTGCTCTAGGACGCCTGGGCGAGCAGTACTTC; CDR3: CSALGRLGEQYF
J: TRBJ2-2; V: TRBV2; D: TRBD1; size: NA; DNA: TGTGCCAGCACGTTACAGGGGAAGACGAACACCGGGGAGCTGTTTTTT; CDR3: CASTLQGKTNTGELFF
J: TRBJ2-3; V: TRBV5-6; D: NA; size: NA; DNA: TGTGCCAGCAGGTCGGGACTTTTCACAGATACGCAGTATTTT; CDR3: CASRSGLFTDTQYF
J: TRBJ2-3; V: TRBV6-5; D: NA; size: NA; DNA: TGTGCCAGCATTCGCGGGGCCGGGCGAGATACGCAGTATTTT; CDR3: CASIRGAGRDTQYF
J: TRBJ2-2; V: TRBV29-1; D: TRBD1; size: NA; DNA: TGCAGCGCATCAGGGGGCGAAAACACCGGGGAGCTGTTTTTT; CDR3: CSASGGENTGELFF
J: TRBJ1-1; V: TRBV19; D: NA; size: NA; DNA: TGTGCCAGTAGTGTGACTGAGGGCACTGAAGCTTTCTTT; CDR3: CASSVTEGTEAFF
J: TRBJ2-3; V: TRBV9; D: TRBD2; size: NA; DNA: TGTGCCAGCAGCGCCCTAGCGGGAGGGCCCGCAGATACGCAGTATTTT; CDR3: CASSALAGGPADTQYF
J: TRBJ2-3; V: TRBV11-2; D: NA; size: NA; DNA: TGTGCCAGCAGCCATTTGATCATTACGCAGTATTTT; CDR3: CASSHLIITQYF
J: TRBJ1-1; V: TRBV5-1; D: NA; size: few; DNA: TGCGCCAGCAGCTTGCAGGCCATGATGAACACTGAAGCTTTCTTT; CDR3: CASSLQAMMNTEAFF
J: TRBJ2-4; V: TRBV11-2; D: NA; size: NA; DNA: TGTGCCAGCAGCTTAGGGGTAGGGGGGTACATTCAGTACTTC; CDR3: CASSLGVGGYIQYF
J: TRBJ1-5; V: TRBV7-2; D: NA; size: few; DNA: TGTGCCAGCAGCCCTTGGACAGCCTACAATCAGCCCCAGCATTTT; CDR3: CASSPWTAYNQPQHF
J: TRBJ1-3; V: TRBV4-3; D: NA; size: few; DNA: TGCGCCAGCAGCCAAGAGCAGGGAGGAGGAAACACCATATATTTT; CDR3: CASSQEQGGGNTIYF
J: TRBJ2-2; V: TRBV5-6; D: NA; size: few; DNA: TGTGCCAGCAGCAGAGGGGACCTCCCGGCCGGGGAGCTGTTTTTT; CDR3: CASSRGDLPAGELFF
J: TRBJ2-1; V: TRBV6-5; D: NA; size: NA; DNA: TGTGCCAGCAGGGATATTATAGACCGAGCTCTGCCTAATGAGCAGTTCTTC; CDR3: CASRDIIDRALPNEQFF
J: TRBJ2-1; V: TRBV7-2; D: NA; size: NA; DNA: TGTGCCAGCAGCTTATCTTATGGGACTCGTGAGCAGTTCTTC; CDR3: CASSLSYGTREQFF
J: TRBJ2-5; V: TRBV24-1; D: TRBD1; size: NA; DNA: TGTGCCACCAGTGGGACAGGCGGGGAGACCCAGTACTTC; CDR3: CATSGTGGETQYF
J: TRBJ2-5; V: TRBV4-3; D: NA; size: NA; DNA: TGCGCCAGCAGCCAGGGACTTCGGGAGACCCAGTACTTC; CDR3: CASSQGLRETQYF
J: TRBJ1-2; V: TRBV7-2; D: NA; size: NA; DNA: TGTGCCAGCAGCTTAAATGTGGAATTGGACTATGGCTACACCTTC; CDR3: CASSLNVELDYGYTF
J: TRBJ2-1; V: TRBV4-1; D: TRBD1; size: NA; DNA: TGCGCCAGCAGCCAAGGTGGGACAGGGGGAGGTTACAATGAGCAGTTCTTC; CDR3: CASSQGGTGGGYNEQFF
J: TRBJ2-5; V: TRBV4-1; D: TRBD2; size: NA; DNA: TGCGCCAGCAGCCAAGTGGGTAGCGGGGGCCTGTACCAAGAGACCCAGTACTTC; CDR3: CASSQVGSGGLYQETQYF
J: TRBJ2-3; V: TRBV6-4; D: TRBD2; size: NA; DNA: TGTGCCAGCAGTGACACACTAGCGGGGGGTGCAGATACGCAGTATTTT; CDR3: CASSDTLAGGADTQYF
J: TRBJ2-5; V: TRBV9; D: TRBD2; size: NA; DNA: TGTGCCAGCAGCGTAGATGCGGGGGGGCCGGGTGAGACCCAGTACTTC; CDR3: CASSVDAGGPGETQYF
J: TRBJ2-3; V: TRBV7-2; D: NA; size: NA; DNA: TGTGCCAGCAGCCAGGTGGGCAGCGGCTACACAGATACGCAGTATTTT; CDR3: CASSQVGSGYTDTQYF
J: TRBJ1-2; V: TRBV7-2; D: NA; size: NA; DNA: TGTGCCAGCAGCCCCTCCCGACAACGAGCTAACTATGGCTACACCTTC; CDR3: CASSPSRQRANYGYTF
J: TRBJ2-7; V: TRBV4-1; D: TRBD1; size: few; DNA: TGCGCCAGCAGCCGAGGACCGGGACAGCCCTCCTACGAGCAGTACTTC; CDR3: CASSRGPGQPSYEQYF
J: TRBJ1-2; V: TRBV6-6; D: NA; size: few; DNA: TGTGCCAGCAGCCCAAGGGTTGATGTTTCCGACACCTTC; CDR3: CASSPRVDVSDTF
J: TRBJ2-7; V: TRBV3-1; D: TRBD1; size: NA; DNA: TGTGCCAGCAGCCCATCGTACGGACAGGGGCGAGAGGAGCAGTACTTC; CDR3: CASSPSYGQGREEQYF
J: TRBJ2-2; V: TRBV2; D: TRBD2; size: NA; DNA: TGTGCCAGCAGTGATGGTTCGGGGGGAACAGGGGAGCTGTTTTTT; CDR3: CASSDGSGGTGELFF
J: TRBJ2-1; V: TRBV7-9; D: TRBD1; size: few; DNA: TGTGCCAGCAGTCACACAGGGGCGAGCTCCTACAATGAGCAGTTCTTC; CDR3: CASSHTGASSYNEQFF
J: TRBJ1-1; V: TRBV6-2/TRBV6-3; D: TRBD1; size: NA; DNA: TGTGCCAGCAGTGGTCCCGGAGGACAGGTGTATAACACTGAAGCTTTCTTT; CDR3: CASSGPGGQVYNTEAFF
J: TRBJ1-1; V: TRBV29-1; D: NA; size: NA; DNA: TGCAGCGTTGAAGAGGGTCTGAACACTGAAGCTTTCTTT; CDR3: CSVEEGLNTEAFF
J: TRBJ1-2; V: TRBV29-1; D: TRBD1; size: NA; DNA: TGCAGCGCACCGGGACAGGGACTTTATGGCTACACCTTC; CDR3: CSAPGQGLYGYTF
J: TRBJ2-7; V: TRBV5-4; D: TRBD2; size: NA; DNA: TGTGCCAGCCGACTGGCGGGAGGGCCATTCCACGAGCAGTACTTC; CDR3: CASRLAGGPFHEQYF
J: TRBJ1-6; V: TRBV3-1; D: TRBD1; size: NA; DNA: TGTGCCAGCAGCCAAGTCTACAGGGGAAGTTCACCCCTCCACTTT; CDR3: CASSQVYRGSSPLHF
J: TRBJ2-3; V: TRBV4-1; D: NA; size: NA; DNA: TGCGCCAGCAGCCAAGGTCCCTACACAGATACGCAGTATTTT; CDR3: CASSQGPYTDTQYF
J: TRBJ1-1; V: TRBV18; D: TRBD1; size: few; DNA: TGTGCCAGCTCACCCGGACAGGCGACCAACACTGAAGCTTTCTTT; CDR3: CASSPGQATNTEAFF
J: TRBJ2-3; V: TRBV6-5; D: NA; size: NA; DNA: TGTGCCAGCAGTTATGGGTCGGGAGGCACAGATACGCAGTATTTT; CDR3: CASSYGSGGTDTQYF
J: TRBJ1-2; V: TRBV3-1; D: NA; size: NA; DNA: TGTGCCAGCGCCGGGACTAACCACTATGGCTACACCTTC; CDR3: CASAGTNHYGYTF
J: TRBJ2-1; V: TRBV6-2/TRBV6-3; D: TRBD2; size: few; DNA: TGTGCCAGCAGACCGGTGACTAGCGGGAGGGACAATGAGCAGTTCTTC; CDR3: CASRPVTSGRDNEQFF
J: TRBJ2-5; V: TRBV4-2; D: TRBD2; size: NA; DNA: TGTGCCAGCAGCCCCGGGGGGGCGGCCCAGTACTTC; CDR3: CASSPGGAAQYF
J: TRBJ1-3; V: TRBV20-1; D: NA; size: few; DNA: TGCAGTGCTCTTTTCAGCTCTGGAAACACCATATATTTT; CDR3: CSALFSSGNTIYF
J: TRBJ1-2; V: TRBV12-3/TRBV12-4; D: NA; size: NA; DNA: TGTGCCAGCAGTTTAGACCCCAAATGGGCTTCTGGCTACACCTTC; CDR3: CASSLDPKWASGYTF
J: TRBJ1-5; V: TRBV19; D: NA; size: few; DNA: TGTGCCAGTAGTAGGACCTGGGGTAGCAATCAGCCCCAGCATTTT; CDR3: CASSRTWGSNQPQHF
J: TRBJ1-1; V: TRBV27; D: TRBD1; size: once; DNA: TGTGCCAGCAGTTTATCGGGCAGGGGGTATACTGAAGCTTTCTTT; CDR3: CASSLSGRGYTEAFF
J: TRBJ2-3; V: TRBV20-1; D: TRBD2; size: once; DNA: TGCAGTGCTAGTCGGTTGCGGGGGGGCGTGGGAAAAGATACGCAGTATTTT; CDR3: CSASRLRGGVGKDTQYF
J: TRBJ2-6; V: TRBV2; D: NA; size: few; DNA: TGTGCCAGCACCTCGACAGGGGCCAACGTCCTGACTTTC; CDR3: CASTSTGANVLTF
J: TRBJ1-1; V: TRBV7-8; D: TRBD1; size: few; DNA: TGTGCCAGCAGCTCACAGGACAGGGTCGCTGAAGCTTTCTTT; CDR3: CASSSQDRVAEAFF
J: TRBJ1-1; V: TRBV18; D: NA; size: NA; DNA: TGTGCCACCCAGGGACACGCTAACACTGAAGCTTTCTTT; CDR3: CATQGHANTEAFF
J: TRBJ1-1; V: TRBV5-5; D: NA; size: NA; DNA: TGTGCCAGCAGCTTGGCGGACGGTTACACTGAAGCTTTCTTT; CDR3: CASSLADGYTEAFF
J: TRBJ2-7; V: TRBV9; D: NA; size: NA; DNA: TGTGCCAGCAGCCCCCGTTTAAGTAGCGGATACGAGCAGTACTTC; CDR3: CASSPRLSSGYEQYF
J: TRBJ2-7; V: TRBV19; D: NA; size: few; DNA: TGTGCCAGTAGTATAGACGGCGGGGTGGCCTACGAGCAGTACTTC; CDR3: CASSIDGGVAYEQYF
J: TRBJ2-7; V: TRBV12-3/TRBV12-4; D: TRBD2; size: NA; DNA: TGTGCCAGCACACGGGAGGGGAGTTCCTACGAGCAGTACTTC; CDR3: CASTREGSSYEQYF